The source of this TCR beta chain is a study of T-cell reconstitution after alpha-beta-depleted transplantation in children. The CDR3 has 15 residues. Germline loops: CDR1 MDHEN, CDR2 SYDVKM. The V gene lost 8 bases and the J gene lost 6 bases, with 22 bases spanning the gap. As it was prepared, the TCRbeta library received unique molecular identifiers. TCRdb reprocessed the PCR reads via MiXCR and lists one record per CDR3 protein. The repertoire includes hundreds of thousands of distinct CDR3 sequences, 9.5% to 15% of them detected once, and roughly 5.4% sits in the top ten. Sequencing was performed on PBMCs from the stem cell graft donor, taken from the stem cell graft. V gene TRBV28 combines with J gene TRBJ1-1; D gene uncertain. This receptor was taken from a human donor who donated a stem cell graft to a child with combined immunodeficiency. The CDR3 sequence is CASDPSDSSRAEAFF. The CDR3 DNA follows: TGTGCCAGCGATCCGAGTGACTCCTCCCGAGCTGAAGCTTTCTTT.